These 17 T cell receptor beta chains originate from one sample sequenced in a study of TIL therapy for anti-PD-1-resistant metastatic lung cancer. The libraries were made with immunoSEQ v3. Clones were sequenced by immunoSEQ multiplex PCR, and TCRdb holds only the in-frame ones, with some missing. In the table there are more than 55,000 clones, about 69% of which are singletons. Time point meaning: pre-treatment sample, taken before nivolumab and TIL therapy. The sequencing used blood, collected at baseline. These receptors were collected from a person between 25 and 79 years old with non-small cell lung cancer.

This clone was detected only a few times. In DNA, the CDR3 is TGTGCCAGCAGCTCTCGAGGAGGGGGCCATGGCGAGCAGTACTTC. This sequence encodes CASSSRGGGHGEQYF. The V gene is TRBV7-4, the J gene TRBJ2-7, with D possibly TRBD1 on 7 matching bases. V was clipped by 4 bases and J by 6 bases, with 19 bases between them. Germline loops: CDR1 SGHVT, CDR2 SQSDAQ. There are 15 residues in the CDR3.

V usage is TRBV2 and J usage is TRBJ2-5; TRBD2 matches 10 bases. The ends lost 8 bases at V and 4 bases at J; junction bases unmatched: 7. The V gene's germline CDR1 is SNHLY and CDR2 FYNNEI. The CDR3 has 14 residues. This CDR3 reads CASLEREGPETQYF. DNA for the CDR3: TGTGCCAGCTTAGAGCGGGAGGGCCCAGAGACCCAGTACTTC.

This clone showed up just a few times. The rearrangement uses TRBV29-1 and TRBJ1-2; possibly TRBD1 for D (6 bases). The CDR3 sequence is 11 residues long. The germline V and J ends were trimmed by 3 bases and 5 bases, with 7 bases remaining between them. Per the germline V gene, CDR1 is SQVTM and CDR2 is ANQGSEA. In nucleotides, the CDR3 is TGCAGCGTTGACAGGGGTTATGGCTACACCTTC. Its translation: CSVDRGYGYTF.

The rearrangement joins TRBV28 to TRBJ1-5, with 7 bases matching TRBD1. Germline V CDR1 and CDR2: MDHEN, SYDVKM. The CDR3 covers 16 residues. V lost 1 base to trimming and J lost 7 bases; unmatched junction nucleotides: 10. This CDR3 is CASSLLAGGHEQPQHF. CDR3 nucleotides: TGTGCCAGCAGTTTATTGGCAGGGGGTCACGAACAGCCCCAGCATTTT.

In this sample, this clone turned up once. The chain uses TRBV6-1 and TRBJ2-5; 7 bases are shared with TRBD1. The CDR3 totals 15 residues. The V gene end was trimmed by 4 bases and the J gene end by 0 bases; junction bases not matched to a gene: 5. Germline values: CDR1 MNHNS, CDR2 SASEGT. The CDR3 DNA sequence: TGTGCCAGCAGTGTCAGGGACAGTAACCAAGAGACCCAGTACTTC. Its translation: CASSVRDSNQETQYF.

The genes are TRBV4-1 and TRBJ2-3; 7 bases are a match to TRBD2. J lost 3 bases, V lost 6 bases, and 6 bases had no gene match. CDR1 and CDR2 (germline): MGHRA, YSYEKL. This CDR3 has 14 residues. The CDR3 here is CASRREGPTDTQYF. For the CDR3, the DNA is TGCGCCAGCAGGAGGGAGGGTCCGACAGATACGCAGTATTTT.

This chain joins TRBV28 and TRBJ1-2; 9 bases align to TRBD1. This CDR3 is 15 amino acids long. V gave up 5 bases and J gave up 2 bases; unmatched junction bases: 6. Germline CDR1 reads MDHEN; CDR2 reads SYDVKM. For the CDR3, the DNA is TGTGCCAGCAGTCCGGCCGGGACAGGGAACTATGGCTACACCTTC. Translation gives CASSPAGTGNYGYTF.

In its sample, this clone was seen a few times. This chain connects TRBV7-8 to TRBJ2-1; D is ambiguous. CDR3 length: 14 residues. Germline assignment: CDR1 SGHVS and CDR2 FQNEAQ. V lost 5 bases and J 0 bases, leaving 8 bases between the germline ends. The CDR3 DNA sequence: TGTGCCAGCAGCCTCGAGAGCTCCTACAATGAGCAGTTCTTC. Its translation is CASSLESSYNEQFF.

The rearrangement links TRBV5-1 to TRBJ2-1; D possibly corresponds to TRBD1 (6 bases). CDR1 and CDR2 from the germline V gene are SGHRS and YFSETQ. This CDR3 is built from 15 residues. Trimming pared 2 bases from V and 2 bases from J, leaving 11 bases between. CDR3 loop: CASSLQGPPYNEQFF. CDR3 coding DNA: TGCGCCAGCAGCTTACAGGGTCCACCCTACAATGAGCAGTTCTTC.

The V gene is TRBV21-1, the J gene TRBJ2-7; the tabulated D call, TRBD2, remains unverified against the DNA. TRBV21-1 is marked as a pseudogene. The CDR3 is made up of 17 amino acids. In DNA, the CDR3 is TGTGCCAGCAGCAAAGTGTGTGGCGGGAGGGCCGTGTACGAGCAGTACTTC. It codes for CASSKVCGGRAVYEQYF.

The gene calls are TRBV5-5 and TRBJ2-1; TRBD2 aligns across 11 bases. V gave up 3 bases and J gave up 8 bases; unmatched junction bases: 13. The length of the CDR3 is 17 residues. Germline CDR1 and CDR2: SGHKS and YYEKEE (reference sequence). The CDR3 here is CASSSQLLAGEVDEQFF. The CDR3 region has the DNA TGTGCCAGCAGCTCCCAATTACTAGCGGGAGAGGTCGATGAGCAGTTCTTC.

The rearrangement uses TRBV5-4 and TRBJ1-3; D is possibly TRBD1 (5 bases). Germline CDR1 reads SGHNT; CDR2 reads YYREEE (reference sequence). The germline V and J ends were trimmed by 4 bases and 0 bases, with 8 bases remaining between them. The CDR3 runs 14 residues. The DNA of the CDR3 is TGTGCCAGCAGCCTTGACAGCTCTGGAAACACCATATATTTT. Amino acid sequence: CASSLDSSGNTIYF.

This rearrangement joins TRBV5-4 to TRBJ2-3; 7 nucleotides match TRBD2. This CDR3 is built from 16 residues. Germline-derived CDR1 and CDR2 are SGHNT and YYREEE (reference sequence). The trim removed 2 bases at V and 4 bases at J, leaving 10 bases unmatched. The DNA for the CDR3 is TGTGCCAGCAGCTTCCCTACAGCGGGGACCGCAGATACGCAGTATTTT. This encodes CASSFPTAGTADTQYF.

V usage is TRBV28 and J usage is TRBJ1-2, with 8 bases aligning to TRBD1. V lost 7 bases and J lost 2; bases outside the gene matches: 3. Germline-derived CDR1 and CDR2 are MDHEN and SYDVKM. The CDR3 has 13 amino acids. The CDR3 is CASTWTGNYGYTF. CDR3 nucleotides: TGTGCCAGCACCTGGACAGGGAACTATGGCTACACCTTC.

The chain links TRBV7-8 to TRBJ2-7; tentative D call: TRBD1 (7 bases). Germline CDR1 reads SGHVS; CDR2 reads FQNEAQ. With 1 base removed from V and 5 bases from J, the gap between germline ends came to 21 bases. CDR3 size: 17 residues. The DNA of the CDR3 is TGTGCCAGCAGCTTAGTGGGAGCGGCGGGACAGTCCCACGAGCAGTACTTC. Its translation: CASSLVGAAGQSHEQYF.

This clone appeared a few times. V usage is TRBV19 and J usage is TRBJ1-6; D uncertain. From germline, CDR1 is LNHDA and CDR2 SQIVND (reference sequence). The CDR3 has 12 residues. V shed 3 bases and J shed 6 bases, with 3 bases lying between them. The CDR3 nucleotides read TGTGCCAGTAGTATTGCTAATTCACCCCTCCACTTT. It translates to CASSIANSPLHF. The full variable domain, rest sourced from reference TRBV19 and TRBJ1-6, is DGGITQSPKYLFRKEGQNVTLSCEQNLNHDAMYWYRQDPGQGLRLIYYSQIVNDFQKGDIAEGYSVSREKKESFPLTVTSAQKNPTAFYLCASSIANSPLHFGNGTRLTVT.

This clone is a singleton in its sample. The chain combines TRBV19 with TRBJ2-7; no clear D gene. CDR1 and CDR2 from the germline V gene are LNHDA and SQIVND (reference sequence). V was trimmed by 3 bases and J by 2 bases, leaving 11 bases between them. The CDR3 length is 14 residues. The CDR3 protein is CASSIGLPAYEQYF. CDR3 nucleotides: TGTGCCAGTAGTATCGGGCTCCCAGCCTACGAGCAGTACTTC.